The 31 T cell receptor beta chains below come from one sample, sequenced in a study of neurological immune-mediated disorders. Time point specified: longitudinal time-point 2. TCRdb fed the 5' RACE reads into MiXCR, producing one record per CDR3 protein. The sample has 84,000 or so distinct CDR3 sequences; roughly 13% are singletons. The sequenced sample was PBMCs. The receptors shown here come from a female donor with HTLV-1-associated myelopathy (HAM/TSP).

This clonotype showed up many times. The V gene is TRBV6-1, the J gene TRBJ1-1; no firm D call. Trimming cost V 5 bases and J 4 bases, with 8 bases left between them. CDR1 MNHNS and CDR2 SASEGT come from the germline V gene. The CDR3 is made up of 12 amino acids. CDR3: CASSPEGTEAFF. The CDR3 nucleotides read TGTGCCAGCAGTCCAGAAGGCACTGAAGCTTTCTTT.

For this clonotype: Just one base apart from a much larger clone, this may be a read error. This chain links TRBV10-1 with TRBJ2-7; the D is unclear. The CDR3 is made up of 14 amino acids. Germline V CDR1 and CDR2: WNHNN, SYGVQD (reference sequence). For the CDR3, the DNA is TGCACCAGCAGTGAGATAGGAACCGATAGCGAGCAGTACTTC. Translated: CTSSEIGTDSEQYF.

This clonotype was observed many times. The chain combines TRBV7-8 with TRBJ2-1; 13 bases match TRBD2. CDR1 is SGHVS and CDR2 is FQNEAQ in the germline V gene. V shed 5 bases, J shed 4 bases, and the junction held 5 bases outside the gene matches. The CDR3 covers 16 residues. Here the CDR3 reads CASSVLTSGRYNEQFF. As DNA, the CDR3 is TGTGCCAGCAGCGTCCTGACTAGCGGGAGGTACAATGAGCAGTTCTTC.

This clonotype was detected ten times or more. The V and J genes are TRBV7-9 and TRBJ2-1; D possibly corresponds to TRBD1 (6 bases). The CDR3 is made up of 13 amino acids. Germline assignment: CDR1 SEHNR and CDR2 FQNEAQ (reference sequence). V was pared by 6 bases and J by 10 bases, with 16 bases between. CDR3 nucleotides: TGTGCCAGCAGGACAGGCGAGTTTAGCGAGCAGTTCTTC. Protein product: CASRTGEFSEQFF.

Many counts were recorded for this clonotype. The rearrangement links TRBV5-1 to TRBJ2-1; 7 bases line up with TRBD1. The V segment lost 0 bases and the J segment 6 bases; nucleotides outside the gene matches: 3. This CDR3 contains 14 residues. The germline gives CDR1 SGHRS, CDR2 YFSETQ. The CDR3 region has the DNA TGCGCCAGCAGCTTGGAGGGGGCTCGCAATGAGCAGTTCTTC. Translation gives CASSLEGARNEQFF.

This clonotype came up many times. This chain uses TRBV18 with TRBJ1-2; maybe TRBD1 (6 bases). The germline gives CDR1 KGHSH, CDR2 LQKENI. Trimming stripped 6 bases from V and 8 bases from J, with 19 bases between. CDR3 length equals 14 residues. The CDR3 protein is CASSPDSRSGGYTF. CDR3 nucleotide sequence: TGTGCCAGCTCCCCGGACAGCCGCTCGGGAGGCTACACCTTC.

This chain uses TRBV28 with TRBJ1-6, with 12 bases fitting TRBD1. The CDR3 extends over 17 amino acids. Germline V lookup: CDR1 MDHEN, CDR2 SYDVKM. V lost 2 bases and J lost 8; bases outside the gene matches: 7. CDR3 bases: TGTGCCAGCAGTTTACGAACTGGGACAGGGGGCCATTCACCCCTCCACTTT. Protein: CASSLRTGTGGHSPLHF.

In its sample, this clonotype was seen many times. The chain combines TRBV7-3 with TRBJ2-7; 10 positions agree with TRBD1. The germline V gene encodes CDR1 SGHTA and CDR2 FQGTGA. With 4 bases clipped from V and 5 bases from J, the junction kept 5 bases outside the gene matches. This CDR3 is 14 amino acids long. CDR3 sequence: CASSSRDRGNEQYF. The CDR3, as DNA: TGTGCCAGCAGCTCCCGGGACAGGGGAAACGAGCAGTACTTC.

This clonotype was counted a few times. CDR3 bases: TGCGCCAGCAGCCAAGATACGGGGGGCTTCACCTACGAGCAGTACTTC. It codes for CASSQDTGGFTYEQYF. The chain carries TRBV4-1 and TRBJ2-7; D is possibly TRBD2 (7 bases). V shed 0 bases and J shed 2 bases, with 14 bases lying between them. The length of the CDR3 is 16 residues. Per the germline V gene, CDR1 is MGHRA and CDR2 is YSYEKL.

This clonotype was seen many times. The V and J genes are TRBV7-2 and TRBJ2-5, with TRBD2 as a possible D gene (6 bases). V lost 5 bases, J lost 5 bases, and 15 bases lay in between. CDR3 size: 14 residues. Germline V gives CDR1 SGHTA, CDR2 FQGNSA. This CDR3 reads CASSLGGLEETQYF. The CDR3 DNA reads TGTGCCAGCAGCCTGGGAGGTCTGGAGGAGACCCAGTACTTC. The variable domain in full, completed from reference TRBV7-2 and TRBJ2-5, reads GAGVSQSPSNKVTEKGKDVELRCDPISGHTALYWYRQSLGQGLEFLIYFQGNSAPDKSGLPSDRFSAERTGGSVSTLTIQRTQQEDSAVYLCASSLGGLEETQYFGPGTRLLVL.

This clonotype came up a few times. The chain joins TRBV12-3 or TRBV12-4 to TRBJ2-1, with D possibly being TRBD1 (5 bases). The V end was cut by 3 bases, the J end by 2 bases, with 11 bases between. The CDR3 is 15 amino acids. For the CDR3, the DNA is TGTGCCAGCAGTTTCCCAGGGCTGACCTACAATGAGCAGTTCTTC. Translation gives CASSFPGLTYNEQFF.

This clonotype was observed many times. The gene calls are TRBV20-1 and TRBJ2-7; D ambiguous. The CDR3 extends over 12 amino acids. V lost 3 bases and J lost 3, with 9 bases in between. Germline CDR1 is DFQATT and CDR2 is SNEGSKA (reference sequence). The CDR3 spells CSARGWDYEQYF. The CDR3 DNA reads TGCAGTGCTAGGGGGTGGGACTACGAGCAGTACTTC.

In its sample, this clonotype was seen many times. The CDR3 spells CSATFPGQGNEQYF. Written as DNA, the CDR3 is TGCAGTGCTACCTTCCCGGGACAGGGGAACGAGCAGTACTTC. V usage is TRBV20-1 and J usage is TRBJ2-7, with 10 bases identical to TRBD1. There are 14 residues in the CDR3. V gave up 4 bases and J gave up 5 bases; unmatched junction bases: 8. Germline loops: CDR1 DFQATT, CDR2 SNEGSKA (reference sequence).

CDR3 protein: CSARDGGTHTDTQYF. The CDR3 DNA follows: TGCAGTGCTAGAGATGGAGGAACACACACAGATACGCAGTATTTT. The chain carries TRBV20-1 and TRBJ2-3; tentatively, D is TRBD2 (5 bases). Germline V lookup: CDR1 DFQATT, CDR2 SNEGSKA (reference sequence). This CDR3 comprises 15 residues. V lost 0 bases and J 2 bases, leaving 12 bases between the germline ends.

This clonotype was counted at least ten times. The CDR3 is CASSYSTSVPYEQYF. The CDR3 coding sequence is TGTGCCAGCAGTTACTCGACTAGCGTGCCCTACGAGCAGTACTTC. The chain is built from TRBV6-5 and TRBJ2-7; TRBD2 aligns across 8 bases. After removal of 0 bases from V and 2 bases from J, the junction contained 3 bases not matched to a gene. Germline V gene data show CDR1 as MNHEY and CDR2 as SVGAGI. This CDR3 region has 15 residues.

This clonotype was found many times. The chain combines TRBV7-2 with TRBJ2-5, with 7 bases that match TRBD1. CDR1 and CDR2 (germline): SGHTA, FQGNSA. The CDR3 is 14 residues long. V lost 5 bases and J lost 3; bases outside the gene matches: 6. The CDR3 sequence: CASSPNRGKETQYF. CDR3 coding DNA: TGTGCCAGCAGCCCTAACAGGGGTAAAGAGACCCAGTACTTC.

The rearrangement joins TRBV30 to TRBJ1-1; 7 nucleotides match TRBD1. J was trimmed by 1 base and V by 7 bases; bases with no gene match: 9. This CDR3 contains 14 residues. CDR1 is GTSNPN, CDR2 SVGIG, per germline (reference sequence). DNA of the CDR3: TGTGCCTCTTCGACAGGGCCCCCGAACACTGAAGCTTTCTTT. Its translation is CASSTGPPNTEAFF.

This clonotype was seen more than once but under ten times. The J gene is TRBJ2-7, the V gene TRBV5-1; 8 positions match TRBD1. The length of the CDR3 is 16 residues. Germline CDR1 is SGHRS and CDR2 is YFSETQ. J gave up 0 bases and V 4 bases, and 9 bases lay outside the gene matches. The CDR3, as DNA: TGCGCCAGCAGCCGGACAGGGACCGAAAGCTCCTACGAGCAGTACTTC. Protein sequence: CASSRTGTESSYEQYF.

In regard to this clonotype: One base away lies a much larger clone, so this may be a sequencing read error. The chain employs TRBV9 and TRBJ2-5; D tentatively reads TRBD1 or TRBD2 (5 bases each). The CDR3 runs to 15 residues. Germline loops: CDR1 SGDLS, CDR2 YYNGEE. The CDR3 bases are TGTGCCAGCAGCGTAGGGGCTGTTCAAGGGGAGACCCAGCACTTC. This encodes CASSVGAVQGETQHF.

This clonotype was detected ten times or more. The chain recombines TRBV27 with TRBJ2-3; 11 bases are a match to TRBD2. CDR1 and CDR2 (germline): MNHEY, SMNVEV (reference sequence). V was clipped by 8 bases and J by 8 bases; unmatched bases: 9. The CDR3 is 14 amino acids. CDR3 loop: CASSGLAGSPTQYF. The CDR3 bases are TGTGCCAGCTCCGGACTAGCGGGTTCTCCTACGCAGTATTTT.

The chain joins TRBV7-9 to TRBJ2-6; D assignment may be TRBD1 or TRBD2 (5 bases each). This CDR3 contains 19 residues. Germline V gene lookup returns CDR1 SEHNR and CDR2 FQNEAQ (reference sequence). The V and J ends lost 3 bases and 0 bases respectively, with 18 bases between them. The CDR3, as DNA: TGTGCCAGCAGCTTGCTCCCCGGGACGGGATCCTCTGGGGCCAACGTCCTGACTTTC. Translating gives CASSLLPGTGSSGANVLTF.

This clonotype was seen repeatedly, ten times or more. V gene TRBV27 combines with J gene TRBJ2-7, with no clear D. V was trimmed by 5 bases and J by 0 bases, leaving 11 bases between them. The CDR3 is made up of 14 amino acids. CDR1 is MNHEY, CDR2 SMNVEV, per germline (reference sequence). The CDR3 DNA reads as TGTGCCAGCAGTAAAAGAGACTCCTCCTACGAGCAGTACTTC. Its protein product is CASSKRDSSYEQYF.

This clonotype was counted ten times or more. The gene calls are TRBV12-3 or TRBV12-4 and TRBJ2-5; 7 nucleotides agree with TRBD2. V was clipped by 6 bases and J by 4 bases; unmatched bases: 11. The CDR3 extends over 15 amino acids. The CDR3 loop reads CASRRSGGPLETQYF. The CDR3, as DNA: TGTGCCAGCAGACGATCGGGGGGACCCTTAGAGACCCAGTACTTC.

There are many counts of this clonotype. V gene TRBV9 combines with J gene TRBJ2-3, with 9 bases fitting TRBD2. V trimming: 6 bases; J trimming: 3 bases; junction bases outside the gene matches: 8. The CDR3 is 15 amino acids. Germline V gene data show CDR1 as SGDLS and CDR2 as YYNGEE. The CDR3 here is CASTRAGGETDTQYF. Here the CDR3 DNA reads TGTGCCAGCACCAGAGCGGGGGGTGAGACAGATACGCAGTATTTT.

In DNA, the CDR3 is TGCAGTGCTCCGCCCCACAGGGCCCCCTACAATGAGCAGTTCTTC. As protein: CSAPPHRAPYNEQFF. The chain uses TRBV20-1 and TRBJ2-1, with TRBD1 as a possible D gene (6 bases). The CDR3 length is 15 residues. V was trimmed by 5 bases and J by 2 bases, leaving 16 bases between them. Germline-derived CDR1 and CDR2 are DFQATT and SNEGSKA (reference sequence).

This clonotype was picked up many times. The V call is TRBV12-3 or TRBV12-4, the J call TRBJ1-1; tentative D call: TRBD1 (5 bases). CDR3 size: 15 residues. V gave up 0 bases and J gave up 5 bases, with 13 bases separating them. For the CDR3, the DNA is TGTGCCAGCAGTTTAGCTGCGGGGGTCAGGACTGAAGCTTTCTTT. The encoded protein is CASSLAAGVRTEAFF.

This clonotype has a count of ten or more. The chain links TRBV4-1 to TRBJ2-7, with D unclear. CDR1 and CDR2 (germline): MGHRA, YSYEKL. Between the trimmed V and J ends, which lost 0 bases and 3 bases, there was a span of 6 bases. The CDR3 has 13 residues. CDR3 DNA: TGCGCCAGCAGCCAAGATCCAAACTACGAGCAGTACTTC. Translation: CASSQDPNYEQYF.

This clonotype was counted at least ten times. The chain has TRBV6-5 and TRBJ1-1, with 7 bases fitting TRBD1. Germline lookup yields CDR1 MNHEY and CDR2 SVGAGI. Trimming took 7 bases from V and 0 from J; bases not matched to a gene: 5. CDR3 size: 14 residues. CDR3 in amino acids: CASKPQGMNTEAFF. The DNA of the CDR3 is TGTGCCAGCAAGCCACAGGGGATGAACACTGAAGCTTTCTTT.

Many counts were recorded for this clonotype. The gene calls are TRBV5-5 and TRBJ2-7, with 9 bases that match TRBD1. The CDR3 totals 14 residues. Trimming cost V 6 bases and J 2 bases; bases outside gene matches: 6. Germline V lookup: CDR1 SGHKS, CDR2 YYEKEE (reference sequence). DNA for the CDR3: TGTGCCAGCACCCGACAGGGGGATCCCTACGAGCAGTACTTC. Translated: CASTRQGDPYEQYF.

At least ten counts were recorded for this clonotype. The chain employs TRBV5-1 and TRBJ2-2; possible D gene TRBD1, 5 bases. V lost 4 bases and J 0 bases, leaving 13 bases between the germline ends. The CDR3 runs to 16 residues. Germline V gives CDR1 SGHRS, CDR2 YFSETQ. CDR3 in DNA: TGCGCCAGCAGCACCCAGACAGCTCCGAACACCGGGGAGCTGTTTTTT. Protein: CASSTQTAPNTGELFF.

This clonotype has only a few counts. V usage is TRBV7-2 and J usage is TRBJ2-5; 11 nucleotides line up with TRBD1. V trimming: 4 bases; J trimming: 5 bases; junction bases outside the gene matches: 9. Germline assignment: CDR1 SGHTA and CDR2 FQGNSA. The CDR3 runs to 16 residues. The CDR3 here is CASSSPSGTGGETQYF. For the CDR3, the DNA is TGTGCCAGCAGCTCTCCCTCCGGGACAGGGGGGGAGACCCAGTACTTC.